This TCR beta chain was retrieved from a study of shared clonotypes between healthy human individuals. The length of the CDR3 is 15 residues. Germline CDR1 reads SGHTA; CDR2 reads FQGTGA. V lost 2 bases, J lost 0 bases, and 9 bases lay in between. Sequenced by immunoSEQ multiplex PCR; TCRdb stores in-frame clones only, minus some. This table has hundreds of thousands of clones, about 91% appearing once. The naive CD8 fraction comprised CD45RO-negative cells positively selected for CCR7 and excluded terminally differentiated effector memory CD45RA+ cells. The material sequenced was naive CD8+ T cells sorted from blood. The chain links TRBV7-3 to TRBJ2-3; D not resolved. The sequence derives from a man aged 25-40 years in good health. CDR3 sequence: CASSLAAYSTDTQYF. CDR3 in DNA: TGTGCCAGCAGCTTAGCGGCTTACAGCACAGATACGCAGTATTTT.